This TCR beta chain was retrieved from a study of blood T cell repertoires in COVID-19. The overall study: The study drew acute and convalescent COVID-19 samples from the United States, Italy and Spain.

TCRdb keeps only in-frame clones here, not all; method: immunoSEQ multiplex PCR. The table records hundreds of thousands of clones, approximately 90% of them present only once. The V end lost 3 bases, the J end lost 7 bases, and 13 bases lay between the germline ends. The V gene's germline CDR1 is LGHDT and CDR2 YNNKEL (reference sequence). The CDR3 length is 14 residues. This study enrolled people aged about 18 to 90 from 24 US geographic areas. Before being deemed recovered, Cohort 3 donors had two negative PCRs, clearance, or symptom resolution. The sample comprised PBMCs or T cells enriched from blood (not recorded which). This receptor was identified in a man aged 40-55 years who had recovered from COVID-19. The genes are TRBV3-1 (or the pseudogene TRBV3-2) and TRBJ1-5; D unresolved. CDR3 region: CASSHGLAEQPQHF. The CDR3 DNA reads TGTGCCAGCAGCCATGGCCTGGCGGAGCAGCCCCAGCATTTT.